Presented here are 18 T cell receptor beta chains from one specimen sequenced in a study of CD8 T cells in Susac syndrome. Reverse transcription used roughly 0.45 to 1 ug RNA and random hexamers. Using its own MiXCR run on the immunoSEQ multiplex PCR reads, TCRdb lists one record per CDR3 protein. Of fewer than 150,000 distinct CDR3 sequences in the sample, about 95% were seen once. Sequenced: CD4+ T cells from PBMCs. These receptors originate from a human donor in good health.

The chain carries TRBV20-1 and TRBJ2-1; D is ambiguous. The CDR3 has 12 amino acids. Between the trimmed V and J ends, which lost 6 bases and 9 bases, there was a span of 15 bases. Germline values: CDR1 DFQATT, CDR2 SNEGSKA (reference sequence). CDR3 sequence reads: CSAVSPPSEQFF. CDR3 bases: TGCAGTGCCGTATCCCCACCGAGTGAGCAGTTCTTC.

The chain has TRBV15 and TRBJ2-2, with D perhaps TRBD2 (6 bases). Trimming cost V 8 bases and J 8 bases, with 15 bases left between them. Per germline, CDR1 LNHNV and CDR2 YYDKDF (reference sequence). The CDR3 totals 13 residues. DNA of the CDR3: TGTGCCACCGCTGAGCGGGCACCTGGGGAGCTGTTTTTT. The encoded protein is CATAERAPGELFF.

This rearrangement joins TRBV7-2 to TRBJ2-1; 12 bases are shared with TRBD2. V lost 5 bases to trimming and J lost 3 bases; unmatched junction nucleotides: 8. The CDR3 is 17 amino acids. Germline CDR1 is SGHTA and CDR2 is FQGNSA. CDR3 residues: CASSAAGTSGFYNEQFF. CDR3 sequence (DNA): TGTGCCAGCAGCGCGGCCGGGACTAGCGGGTTCTACAATGAGCAGTTCTTC.

This clonotype came up a few times. The chain employs TRBV5-1 and TRBJ2-7, with D maybe TRBD1 (6 bases). This CDR3 is 14 amino acids long. From germline, CDR1 is SGHRS and CDR2 YFSETQ. V was shortened by 5 bases and J by 4 bases, with 16 bases between the two germline ends. CDR3: CASRATTGEYEQYF. The CDR3 DNA follows: TGCGCCAGCAGGGCCACGACAGGTGAATACGAGCAGTACTTC. Complete variable domain (other parts from reference TRBV5-1 and TRBJ2-7): KAGVTQTPRYLIKTRGQQVTLSCSPISGHRSVSWYQQTPGQGLQFLFEYFSETQRNKGNFPGRFSGRQFSNSRSEMNVSTLELGDSALYLCASRATTGEYEQYFGPGTRLTVT.

The genes are TRBV29-1 and TRBJ1-1; TRBD1 might be the D (6 bases). CDR3 size: 14 residues. V was cut by 4 bases and J by 6 bases, with 18 bases left in between. In germline, CDR1 is SQVTM, CDR2 ANQGSEA. The CDR3 bases are TGCAGCGTTGTTCCAGGTTATCGACAGGCTGAAGCTTTCTTT. It codes for CSVVPGYRQAEAFF.

This chain links TRBV3-1 with TRBJ2-7; 11 positions match TRBD1. The trim removed 4 bases at V and 6 bases at J, leaving 8 bases unmatched. CDR3 size: 15 residues. Germline assignment: CDR1 LGHDT and CDR2 YNNKEL (reference sequence). CDR3 loop: CASSPGTGGLSEQYF. In DNA, the CDR3 is TGTGCCAGCAGCCCGGGGACAGGGGGATTAAGCGAGCAGTACTTC.

The rearrangement links TRBV18 to TRBJ2-1, with no clear D. Germline V CDR1 and CDR2: KGHSH, LQKENI. CDR3 size: 12 residues. Trimming shortened V by 2 bases and J by 8 bases, and 7 bases separated the two germline ends. This chain's CDR3 is CASSPSTDEQFF. CDR3 coding DNA: TGTGCCAGCTCACCATCAACGGATGAGCAGTTCTTC.

The chain joins TRBV30 to TRBJ1-2, with TRBD1 matching 9 bases. The CDR3 spans 12 residues. The germline V gene has CDR1 GTSNPN and CDR2 SVGIG (reference sequence). V dropped 5 bases and J dropped 8; count of bases not matched to a gene: 6. The CDR3 protein is CAWADRGYGYTF. The CDR3 region has the DNA TGTGCCTGGGCGGACAGGGGATACGGCTACACCTTC. Full variable domain (missing parts from reference TRBV30 and TRBJ1-2): SQTIHQWPATLVQPVGSPLSLECTVEGTSNPNLYWYRQAAGRGLQLLFYSVGIGQISSEVPQNLSASRPQDRQFILSSKKLLLSDSGFYLCAWADRGYGYTFGSGTRLTVV.

The rearrangement uses TRBV20-1 and TRBJ1-4; 11 positions match TRBD1. Germline V gene data show CDR1 as DFQATT and CDR2 as SNEGSKA (reference sequence). The CDR3 runs to 13 residues. The junction had 4 bases not matched to a gene; V was cut back by 6 bases and J by 7 bases. The CDR3 bases are TGCAGTGCCAGGACAGGGGGCGGTGAAAAACTGTTTTTT. It yields the protein CSARTGGGEKLFF.

The genes are TRBV28 and TRBJ2-7, with 7 nucleotides matching TRBD1. The CDR3 covers 12 residues. J was trimmed by 5 bases and V by 10 bases; bases with no gene match: 8. Germline V CDR1 and CDR2: MDHEN, SYDVKM. The CDR3 region has the DNA TGTGCCATCCCGACAGGGCTTCACGAGCAGTACTTC. It encodes CAIPTGLHEQYF.

The chain joins TRBV27 to TRBJ2-2; TRBD2 matches 9 bases. The CDR3 has 15 amino acids. Germline loops: CDR1 MNHEY, CDR2 SMNVEV (reference sequence). With 7 bases clipped from V and 6 bases from J, the junction kept 9 bases outside the gene matches. CDR3 amino acids: CASNSQAGGSGELFF. For the CDR3, the DNA is TGTGCCAGCAATTCTCAAGCGGGAGGATCCGGGGAGCTGTTTTTT.

The V call is TRBV30, the J call TRBJ2-5, with D hard to call. Trimming pared 0 bases from V and 5 bases from J, leaving 10 bases between. The CDR3 has 13 amino acids. Germline lookup yields CDR1 GTSNPN and CDR2 SVGIG (reference sequence). In nucleotides, the CDR3 is TGTGCCTGGAGTGTACGTGTTGCGGAGACCCAGTACTTC. Protein sequence: CAWSVRVAETQYF.

The J gene is TRBJ1-5, the V gene TRBV3-1; 8 bases are a match to TRBD1. This CDR3 comprises 15 residues. V lost 1 base to trimming and J lost 3 bases; unmatched junction nucleotides: 2. The germline V gene encodes CDR1 LGHDT and CDR2 YNNKEL (reference sequence). CDR3 amino acids: CASSQVQGANQPQHF. DNA of the CDR3: TGTGCCAGCAGCCAAGTCCAGGGGGCCAATCAGCCCCAGCATTTT.

The V call is TRBV5-6, the J call TRBJ2-2; D gene ambiguous. Trimming removed 0 bases from V and 7 bases from J, with 10 bases in between. This CDR3 contains 14 residues. The germline V gene has CDR1 SGHDT and CDR2 YYEEEE. The CDR3 spells CASSLVSAVGELFF. Here the CDR3 DNA reads TGTGCCAGCAGCTTGGTATCCGCAGTCGGGGAGCTGTTTTTT.

The rearrangement links TRBV3-1 to TRBJ2-1; D is ambiguous. CDR1 and CDR2 (germline): LGHDT, YNNKEL (reference sequence). The CDR3 has 13 amino acids. V lost 1 base, J lost 5 bases, and 6 bases lay in between. The CDR3 DNA reads as TGTGCCAGCAGCCAAGTTGAGGACAATGAGCAGTTCTTC. This encodes CASSQVEDNEQFF.

This clonotype came up once. The chain combines TRBV29-1 with TRBJ2-2; D ambiguous. This CDR3 comprises 12 residues. Between the trimmed V and J ends, which lost 4 bases and 1 base, there was a span of 4 bases. CDR1 SQVTM and CDR2 ANQGSEA come from the germline V gene. The CDR3 region has the DNA TGCAGCGTTGTGAGGAACACCGGGGAGCTGTTTTTT. Translated: CSVVRNTGELFF.

The chain uses TRBV2 and TRBJ2-7, with 13 bases matching TRBD2. This CDR3 is built from 16 residues. Germline V gives CDR1 SNHLY, CDR2 FYNNEI. V lost 8 bases and J lost 6; bases outside the gene matches: 13. CDR3 region: CASGGRRLAGGGEQYF. DNA for the CDR3: TGTGCCAGCGGGGGTAGGAGACTAGCGGGAGGAGGCGAGCAGTACTTC.

The chain links TRBV23-1 to TRBJ2-7; D call uncertain. TRBV23-1 is an ORF, and what it does is uncertain. Trimming removed 8 bases from V and 3 bases from J, with 14 bases in between. The CDR3 contains 13 residues. CDR3 DNA sequence: TGCGCCAGCGAGGAATGTTGGGGCTACGAGCAGTACTTC. Translated, it gives CASEECWGYEQYF.